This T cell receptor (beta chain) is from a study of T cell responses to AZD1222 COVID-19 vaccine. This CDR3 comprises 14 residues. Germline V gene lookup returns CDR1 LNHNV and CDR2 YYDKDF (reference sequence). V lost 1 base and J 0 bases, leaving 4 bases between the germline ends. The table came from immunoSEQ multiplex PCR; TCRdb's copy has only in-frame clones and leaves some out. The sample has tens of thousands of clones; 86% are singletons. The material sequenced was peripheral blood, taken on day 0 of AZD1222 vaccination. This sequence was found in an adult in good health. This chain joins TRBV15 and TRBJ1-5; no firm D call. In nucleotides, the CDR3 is TGTGCCACCAGCAGAGGGGGTAGCAATCAGCCCCAGCATTTT. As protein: CATSRGGSNQPQHF.